This T cell receptor (beta chain) was identified during a study of response to subunit inactivated influenza vaccine. Study-wide results and limits: After each seasonal influenza vaccination, few new T cells are recruited, the authors suggested.

This clonotype was observed at least ten times. Its antigen is unidentified. In TCRdb, the RT-PCR reads were re-called with MiXCR into one record per CDR3 protein. The top ten clones hold roughly 10% of a sample with about 580,000 distinct CDR3 sequences, 12% to 15% of them seen once. The germline CDR1 and CDR2 sequences are SQVTM and ANQGSEA. After removal of 5 bases from V and 4 bases from J, the junction contained 10 bases not matched to a gene. The CDR3 is made up of 14 amino acids. The specimen comprised PBMCs from blood, sampled 12 days after vaccination. The chain is built from TRBV29-1 and TRBJ2-5; 7 bases line up with TRBD1. The receptor was isolated from a man aged 45 to 65 who received an inactivated influenza vaccine. In DNA form, the CDR3 reads TGCAGCGTTCAGATCCCGGGACAGAGAGAGACCCAGTACTTC. Translation: CSVQIPGQRETQYF.